The rows below give T cell receptor beta chains drawn from one sample of a study of neoadjuvant nivolumab and ipilimumab in lung cancer. Profiling relied on immunoSEQ multiplex PCR, and the TCRdb table lists in-frame clones only, not all of them. The table has 40,000 to 60,000 clones, around nine tenths seen once. The input for sequencing was blood, taken before neoadjuvant nivolumab, alone or with ipilimumab. These receptors were obtained from an adult with non-small cell lung cancer. Some clones in this sample may be carry-over from other donors' samples. Both conserved end residues are part of each CDR3. D genes are given only for firm matches. Expanded clones get a size class; other rows say once, few or many, or leave the size out.

TRBJ1-1	NA	TRBV19	few	CASSGVRANTEAFF	TGTGCCAGTAGTGGCGTGAGGGCGAACACTGAAGCTTTCTTT
TRBJ2-7	NA	TRBV7-2	NA	CASSLGAGTSREQYF	TGTGCCAGCAGCTTAGGGGCAGGGACAAGTCGCGAGCAGTACTTC
TRBJ1-2	NA	TRBV30	NA	CAWTIPPGEIYGYTF	TGTGCCTGGACCATACCCCCAGGGGAGATATATGGCTACACCTTC
TRBJ2-1	TRBD2	TRBV15	NA	CATSRDGAGDHNEQFF	TGTGCCACCAGCAGAGATGGGGCGGGAGACCACAATGAGCAGTTCTTC
TRBJ1-1	NA	TRBV7-2	NA	CASSLRSNTEAFF	TGTGCCAGCAGCTTAAGGTCAAACACTGAAGCTTTCTTT
TRBJ1-1	NA	TRBV11-2	NA	CASSLAAPRGGLTEAFF	TGTGCCAGCAGCTTAGCGGCCCCAAGGGGGGGTCTAACTGAAGCTTTCTTT
TRBJ1-1	NA	TRBV5-1	NA	CASSLDGGAFF	TGCGCCAGCAGCTTGGACGGTGGGGCTTTCTTT
TRBJ2-3	NA	TRBV10-2	NA	CASSGGSGTDTQYF	TGCGCCAGCAGTGGAGGAAGTGGTACAGATACGCAGTATTTT
TRBJ1-1	NA	TRBV30	NA	CAWSVRGSGRAFF	TGTGCCTGGAGTGTACGAGGATCTGGGCGAGCTTTCTTT
TRBJ1-2	NA	TRBV29-1	NA	CSVENGSYGYTF	TGCAGCGTTGAAAACGGGTCATATGGCTACACCTTC
TRBJ2-5	NA	TRBV14	NA	CASSQDLDQETQYF	TGTGCCAGCAGCCAAGATTTAGACCAAGAGACCCAGTACTTC
TRBJ2-5	TRBD2	TRBV30	NA	CAWSMTSGLSKGTQYF	TGTGCCTGGAGTATGACTAGCGGGCTATCCAAAGGGACCCAGTACTTC
TRBJ1-1	TRBD1	TRBV30	NA	CAWSLPGQRAFF	TGTGCCTGGAGTCTACCGGGACAGAGAGCTTTCTTT
TRBJ1-1	NA	TRBV7-9	NA	CASSLDAANTEAFF	TGTGCCAGCAGCTTAGATGCTGCAAACACTGAAGCTTTCTTT
TRBJ1-5	NA	TRBV6-1	NA	CASRVTDQPQHF	TGTGCCAGCAGAGTCACAGATCAGCCCCAGCATTTT
TRBJ2-2	NA	TRBV9	NA	CASSLVGMNTGELFF	TGTGCCAGCAGCCTCGTAGGGATGAACACCGGGGAGCTGTTTTTT
TRBJ1-5	TRBD1	TRBV28	NA	CASRGQLQPQHF	TGTGCCAGCAGGGGACAGTTACAGCCCCAGCATTTT
TRBJ2-7	TRBD2	TRBV5-7	NA	CASSTPSGRFRYEQYF	TGTGCCAGCAGTACTCCTAGCGGGAGGTTCAGGTACGAGCAGTACTTC
TRBJ1-3	NA	TRBV7-9	NA	CASSLDTGNSGNTIYF	TGTGCCAGCAGCTTAGACACAGGGAACTCTGGAAACACCATATATTTT
TRBJ2-3	NA	TRBV11-2	NA	CASSLSRVTDTQYF	TGTGCCAGCAGCTTAAGCAGAGTCACAGATACGCAGTATTTT
TRBJ2-3	NA	TRBV5-5	NA	CASSLWGVGTDTQYF	TGTGCCAGCAGCTTGTGGGGAGTTGGTACAGATACGCAGTATTTT
TRBJ1-1	NA	TRBV11-3	NA	CASSPTRGSTEAFF	TGTGCCAGCAGCCCAACCCGGGGAAGCACTGAAGCTTTCTTT
TRBJ1-2	NA	TRBV5-1	few	CASSPEGQGYTF	TGCGCCAGCAGCCCGGAGGGGCAAGGCTACACCTTC
TRBJ2-3	TRBD2	TRBV27	NA	CASSSWLAGVDTQYF	TGTGCCAGTTCTAGTTGGCTAGCGGGTGTAGATACGCAGTATTTT
TRBJ1-5	NA	TRBV7-2	NA	CASSPMGRVNQPQHF	TGTGCCAGCAGCCCTATGGGCAGGGTCAATCAGCCCCAGCATTTT
TRBJ1-1	NA	TRBV6-6	NA	CASSPGGQKAFF	TGTGCCAGCAGTCCCGGGGGACAAAAAGCTTTCTTT
TRBJ2-5	NA	TRBV7-9	NA	CASSGRNQETQYF	TGTGCCAGCAGCGGACGGAACCAAGAGACCCAGTACTTC
TRBJ2-5	NA	TRBV11-2	NA	CASSLRRGTQETQYF	TGTGCCAGCAGCTTAAGAAGGGGGACTCAAGAGACCCAGTACTTC